This T cell receptor beta chain was sequenced for a study of cytomegalovirus exposure and HLA in healthy donors. About the study: As released early, the data held approximately 80 million unique TCRs from HLA-typed donors. The study's findings and limits: Analysis was performed later, and it showed HLA-associated TCR beta chains to be more clonally expanded than equally common others. Segments of the TCR beta V type were, in most cases, productive about 90% or about 30% of the time in an earlier analysis. Cytomegalovirus-associated status was assigned to roughly 160 TCR beta chains.

PCR used 60 Vbeta primers and 13 Jbeta primers. The data were produced by immunoSEQ multiplex PCR, yet TCRdb's version contains in-frame clones alone and is incomplete. The sample has around 140,000 clones; around four fifths are singletons. This CDR3 has 14 amino acids. Germline V gene data show CDR1 as MDHEN and CDR2 as SYDVKM. V lost 3 bases, J lost 13 bases, and 16 bases lay in between. In the case of this clone: No antigen is known for it.

V and J are TRBV28 and TRBJ1-6; D remains unclear. The sequence came from a man in his forties in good health and CMV-seronegative. Sequences were obtained from PBMCs. In DNA form, the CDR3 reads TGTGCCAGCAGTTTCGAATTGGGCTACACTCCCCTCCACTTT. Encoded protein: CASSFELGYTPLHF.